Presented here are 15 T cell receptor beta chains from one specimen sequenced in a study of blood T cell repertoires in COVID-19. Some clones are missing from TCRdb's copy, which holds only in-frame ones; the method was immunoSEQ multiplex PCR. The data hold around 300,000 clones, with about 90% observed a single time. What was sequenced was peripheral blood. These receptors all stem from a woman between 35 and 50 years old with acute or convalescent COVID-19.

The chain has TRBV18 and TRBJ1-6; 7 positions agree with TRBD1. CDR3 length equals 16 residues. V shed 3 bases, J shed 6 bases, and the junction held 8 bases outside the gene matches. The germline V gene has CDR1 KGHSH and CDR2 LQKENI. CDR3: CASSPGLGQTNSPLHF. CDR3 nucleotide sequence: TGTGCCAGCTCACCGGGGTTGGGACAGACTAATTCACCCCTCCACTTT. Based on the CDR3 plus reference TRBV18 and TRBJ1-6, the full variable domain is NAGVMQNPRHLVRRRGQEARLRCSPMKGHSHVYWYRQLPEEGLKFMVYLQKENIIDESGMPKERFSAEFPKEGPSILRIQQVVRGDSAAYFCASSPGLGQTNSPLHFGNGTRLTVT.

A few counts support this clone. The chain couples TRBV2 to TRBJ2-7, with a possible D match to TRBD1 (6 bases). There are 13 residues in the CDR3. Trimming stripped 7 bases from V and 3 bases from J, with 13 bases between. The germline CDR1 and CDR2 sequences are SNHLY and FYNNEI. CDR3 sequence (DNA): TGTGCCAGCAAGGCAGGGGTTGTCTACGAGCAGTACGTC. It encodes CASKAGVVYEQYV.

The V and J genes are TRBV6-1 and TRBJ1-4; 8 nucleotides agree with TRBD1. V gave up 5 bases and J gave up 8 bases; unmatched junction bases: 7. CDR3 size: 14 residues. The germline gives CDR1 MNHNS, CDR2 SASEGT. The CDR3 coding sequence is TGTGCCAGCAGTATCAGGGGGCGCGGGGAAAAACTGTTTTTT. Encoded protein: CASSIRGRGEKLFF.

This chain links TRBV4-1 with TRBJ1-5, with 8 bases identical to TRBD1. Germline V CDR1 and CDR2: MGHRA, YSYEKL. The V segment lost 0 bases and the J segment 7 bases; nucleotides outside the gene matches: 14. The CDR3 has 18 residues. CDR3 in DNA: TGCGCCAGCAGCCAAGATCCGGACAGGGTTTGGGCAAAACAGCCCCAGCATTTT. Translated: CASSQDPDRVWAKQPQHF.

CDR3 amino acids: CASSLLAGGIAKNIQYF. In DNA, the CDR3 is TGTGCCAGCAGCTTGTTAGCGGGGGGGATAGCCAAAAACATTCAGTACTTC. This chain connects TRBV5-5 to TRBJ2-4, with 11 bases matching TRBD2. Germline loops: CDR1 SGHKS, CDR2 YYEKEE (reference sequence). This CDR3 contains 17 residues. V shed 1 base, J shed 0 bases, and the junction held 3 bases outside the gene matches. The full variable domain, its missing parts supplied by reference TRBV5-5 and TRBJ2-4, is DAGVTQSPTHLIKTRGQQVTLRCSPISGHKSVSWYQQVLGQGPQFIFQYYEKEERGRGNFPDRFSARQFPNYSSELNVNALLLGDSALYLCASSLLAGGIAKNIQYFGAGTRLSVL.

This clone was seen once. This sequence joins TRBV9 and TRBJ1-5; the D gene is possibly TRBD1 (6 bases). Trimming left V 3 bases short and J 2 bases short, with 9 bases between. Germline CDR1 is SGDLS and CDR2 is YYNGEE. There are 14 residues in the CDR3. CDR3 sequence reads: CASSAPGGNQPQHF. CDR3 nucleotide sequence: TGTGCCAGCAGCGCGCCAGGGGGCAATCAGCCCCAGCATTTT.

As for this clone: An end of the junction differs from the germline gene, which may be a read error. This sequence joins TRBV19 and TRBJ2-2; 8 positions match TRBD2. This CDR3 region has 15 residues. The germline V gene has CDR1 LNHDA and CDR2 SQIVND (reference sequence). The CDR3 nucleotides are TGTGTCAGTAGTATAGATAGCCTAGCGGGCGGGCAGCTGTTTTTT. Protein: CVSSIDSLAGGQLFF.

In its sample, this clone was seen once. The V gene is TRBV9, the J gene TRBJ2-1; D is possibly TRBD1 (5 bases). Germline lookup yields CDR1 SGDLS and CDR2 YYNGEE. V was trimmed by 5 bases and J by 2 bases, leaving 14 bases between them. The CDR3 loop spans 15 amino acids. The DNA for the CDR3 is TGTGCCAGCAGTCCCCAGGGTGACCCCTACAATGAGCAGTTCTTC. Protein: CASSPQGDPYNEQFF.

V and J are TRBV18 and TRBJ1-5, with 8 bases aligning to TRBD1. The trim removed 6 bases at V and 6 bases at J, leaving 10 bases unmatched. This CDR3 contains 15 residues. Germline CDR1 and CDR2: KGHSH and LQKENI. This CDR3 reads CASSFGQGVGQPQHF. CDR3 nucleotides: TGTGCCAGCTCCTTCGGACAGGGTGTGGGTCAGCCCCAGCATTTT.

The V call is TRBV10-2, the J call TRBJ1-6, with 9 positions matching TRBD1. Germline CDR1 reads WSHSY; CDR2 reads SAAADI. J gave up 9 bases and V 6 bases, and 6 bases lay outside the gene matches. CDR3 length: 14 residues. The CDR3 DNA is TGCGCCAGCAGAGAAACAGGGGGCGGTTCACCCCTCCACTTT. Translated, it gives CASRETGGGSPLHF.

The chain uses TRBV10-3 and TRBJ1-1, with TRBD1 identical over 7 bases. V shed 6 bases, J shed 4 bases, and the junction held 8 bases outside the gene matches. Germline V gives CDR1 ENHRY, CDR2 SYGVKD. The CDR3 loop spans 14 amino acids. CDR3 sequence reads: CAIREQGWVTEAFF. The CDR3 coding sequence is TGTGCCATCAGGGAACAGGGGTGGGTCACTGAAGCTTTCTTT.

As regards this clone: A much larger clone differs by one base, so this may be a read error. The chain employs TRBV27 and TRBJ1-1, with TRBD1 matching 9 bases. The length of the CDR3 is 13 residues. CDR1 is MNHEY and CDR2 is SMNVEV in the germline V gene (reference sequence). CDR3 region: CASRTGGNTEVFF. Here the CDR3 DNA reads TGTGCCAGCAGGACAGGGGGGAACACTGAAGTTTTCTTT.

The chain recombines TRBV2 with TRBJ2-3; 15 bases map to TRBD2. V lost 5 bases to trimming and J lost 3 bases; unmatched junction nucleotides: 6. Germline V gene lookup returns CDR1 SNHLY and CDR2 FYNNEI. The CDR3 is made up of 17 amino acids. The CDR3 DNA follows: TGTGCCAGCAGTCGCGGGACTAGCGGGGGGATAACAGATACGCAGTATTTT. Its protein is CASSRGTSGGITDTQYF.

In its sample, this clone was seen once. V gene TRBV6-5 combines with J gene TRBJ1-1; TRBD1 might be the D (6 bases). The V end lost 4 bases, the J end lost 1 base, and 13 bases lay between the germline ends. The length of the CDR3 is 15 residues. The germline V gene encodes CDR1 MNHEY and CDR2 SVGAGI. CDR3 in DNA: TGTGCCAGCAGTTCCCCCCTACAGGGGAACACTGAAGCTTTCTTT. Protein product: CASSSPLQGNTEAFF.

This clone was recorded once. The chain carries TRBV27 and TRBJ2-1; 12 bases match TRBD2. There are 14 residues in the CDR3. J gave up 4 bases and V 5 bases, and 0 bases lay outside the gene matches. CDR1 and CDR2 (germline): MNHEY, SMNVEV (reference sequence). CDR3 residues: CASSGTSGYNEQFF. The DNA for the CDR3 is TGTGCCAGCAGTGGGACTAGCGGGTACAATGAGCAGTTCTTC.